What follows are 29 T cell receptor beta chains derived from one specimen sequenced in a study of post-analysis software for immune sequencing data. Whole-study results and caveats: About five TRBV segments, including TRBV5-6, TRBV5-1 and TRBV20-1, were more frequent in patients than controls.

Unique molecular identifiers tagged the TCR beta cDNA libraries. TCRdb re-analysed the PCR reads in MiXCR, keeping a single row per CDR3 protein. The sample lists around 500,000 distinct CDR3 sequences; roughly 34% were seen once. For these TCRs, the target antigens are not known. Sequenced input: blood. The receptors shown here come from a girl younger than 18 with multiple sclerosis.

The genes are TRBV5-1 and TRBJ2-5, with D maybe TRBD1 (6 bases). V gave up 5 bases and J gave up 4 bases, with 18 bases separating them. CDR1 SGHRS and CDR2 YFSETQ come from the germline V gene. The CDR3 runs to 15 residues. CDR3 DNA: TGCGCCAGCAGTCGACAGGAGGCCAGAAGAGAGACCCAGTACTTC. The encoded protein is CASSRQEARRETQYF.

This clonotype turned up a few times. V usage is TRBV5-1 and J usage is TRBJ2-7, with no clear D. The V end was cut by 0 bases, the J end by 0 bases, with 10 bases between. Germline V gives CDR1 SGHRS, CDR2 YFSETQ. The CDR3 has 15 amino acids. The CDR3 loop reads CASSLETGSSYEQYF. CDR3 coding DNA: TGCGCCAGCAGCTTGGAGACTGGAAGCTCCTACGAGCAGTACTTC.

The rearrangement uses TRBV6-5 and TRBJ1-2; 8 bases fit TRBD1. The J segment lost 8 bases and the V segment lost 4 bases, leaving 9 bases of the junction unmatched. Germline CDR1 reads MNHEY; CDR2 reads SVGAGI. There are 14 residues in the CDR3. CDR3 amino acids: CASSSGTGFLGYTF. The CDR3 DNA reads as TGTGCCAGCAGTTCCGGGACAGGTTTTCTGGGCTACACCTTC.

This clonotype was seen only a few times. The chain carries TRBV5-1 and TRBJ1-1; TRBD1 matches at 9 bases. Germline V gives CDR1 SGHRS, CDR2 YFSETQ. This CDR3 comprises 17 residues. The V and J ends lost 3 bases and 1 base, in that order; junction bases with no gene match: 10. The CDR3 nucleotides are TGCGCCAGCAGCTCCTCCTCGGGACAGGGAAAGAACACTGAAGCTTTCTTT. The encoded protein is CASSSSSGQGKNTEAFF.

This clonotype was observed a few times. This chain uses TRBV12-3 or TRBV12-4 with TRBJ1-2; D ambiguous. This CDR3 has 13 amino acids. The germline V and J ends were trimmed by 6 bases and 4 bases, with 12 bases remaining between them. CDR3 bases: TGTGCCAGCAGCCTGGACGGTCCCTATGGCTACACCTTC. Its translation is CASSLDGPYGYTF.

This chain links TRBV5-6 with TRBJ2-3; D might be TRBD2 (6 bases). V was shortened by 0 bases and J by 2 bases, with 13 bases between the two germline ends. The CDR3 has 16 amino acids. CDR1 is SGHDT, CDR2 YYEEEE, per germline. The CDR3 here is CASSLAGTWSTDTQYF. The CDR3 DNA is TGTGCCAGCAGCTTGGCAGGGACTTGGTCCACAGATACGCAGTATTTT.

The V gene is TRBV5-1, the J gene TRBJ1-5, with 7 bases that match TRBD1. CDR1 SGHRS and CDR2 YFSETQ come from the germline V gene. This CDR3 spans 14 amino acids. With 4 bases clipped from V and 9 bases from J, the junction kept 10 bases outside the gene matches. The CDR3 nucleotides read TGCGCCAGCAGCCCACAAGGACAGGATCGGCCCCAGCATTTT. This gives the protein CASSPQGQDRPQHF.

This clonotype was picked up one time. V is TRBV7-2 and J is TRBJ1-5; no clear D. This CDR3 contains 16 residues. Germline V gene data show CDR1 as SGHTA and CDR2 as FQGNSA. The germline V and J ends were trimmed by 1 base and 3 bases, with 13 bases remaining between them. The CDR3 reads CASSLGEANDNQPQHF. CDR3 DNA sequence: TGTGCCAGCAGCTTAGGGGAGGCAAACGACAATCAGCCCCAGCATTTT.

The chain has TRBV14 and TRBJ2-6, with D unclear. The CDR3 is made up of 15 amino acids. Trimming shortened V by 2 bases and J by 0 bases, and 5 bases separated the two germline ends. Germline-derived CDR1 and CDR2 are SGHDN and FVKESK. The CDR3 nucleotides read TGTGCCAGCAGCCAATCGGGCTCTGGGGCCAACGTCCTGACTTTC. This gives the protein CASSQSGSGANVLTF.

The chain is built from TRBV24-1 and TRBJ2-3; no reliable D call. Trimming cost V 2 bases and J 3 bases, with 11 bases left between them. The germline V gene has CDR1 KGHDR and CDR2 SFDVKD. The CDR3 is 15 residues long. This CDR3 reads CATSDSPELTDTQYF. DNA of the CDR3: TGTGCCACCAGTGATTCACCGGAGTTAACAGATACGCAGTATTTT.

This clonotype has ten or more counts. The rearrangement uses TRBV29-1 and TRBJ2-3; D gene uncertain. The germline V gene has CDR1 SQVTM and CDR2 ANQGSEA. Trimming took 4 bases from V and 0 from J, leaving 8 bases between them. The CDR3 length is 13 residues. The CDR3 spells CSVARTSTDTQYF. CDR3 bases: TGCAGCGTTGCCCGGACCAGCACAGATACGCAGTATTTT.

This clonotype was detected a few times. The chain is built from TRBV20-1 and TRBJ1-2; TRBD1 is a possible D gene (5 bases). The CDR3 runs to 15 residues. Trimming pared 0 bases from V and 6 bases from J, leaving 17 bases between. CDR1 and CDR2 (germline): DFQATT, SNEGSKA (reference sequence). For the CDR3, the DNA is TGCAGTGCTAGAGATCAGCAAACGAAAGGGGATGGCTACACCTTC. Translation gives CSARDQQTKGDGYTF.

J is TRBJ1-5 and V is TRBV29-1; D gene uncertain. Trimming took 4 bases from V and 3 from J, leaving 4 bases between them. The CDR3 length is 11 residues. Germline V CDR1 and CDR2: SQVTM, ANQGSEA. The CDR3 is CSVGDNQPQHF. CDR3 coding DNA: TGCAGCGTTGGGGACAATCAGCCCCAGCATTTT. Looking up the rest from reference TRBV29-1 and TRBJ1-5 gives the full variable domain: SAVISQKPSRDICQRGTSLTIQCQVDSQVTMMFWYRQQPGQSLTLIATANQGSEATYESGFVIDKFPISRPNLTFSTLTVSNMSPEDSSIYLCSVGDNQPQHFGDGTRLSIL.

The gene calls are TRBV20-1 and TRBJ1-4, with unresolved D. This CDR3 is built from 13 residues. V was shortened by 4 bases and J by 4 bases, with 10 bases between the two germline ends. Germline V gene sequence: CDR1 DFQATT, CDR2 SNEGSKA (reference sequence). CDR3 sequence reads: CSANRPDNEKLFF. CDR3 in DNA: TGCAGTGCTAACCGGCCAGATAATGAAAAACTGTTTTTT.

There are many counts of this clonotype. The rearrangement links TRBV15 to TRBJ2-1; 11 bases align to TRBD2. The CDR3 contains 16 residues. Trimming cost V 4 bases and J 8 bases; bases outside gene matches: 10. In germline, CDR1 is LNHNV, CDR2 YYDKDF (reference sequence). The CDR3 is CATSIISGGGSDEQFF. For the CDR3, the DNA is TGTGCCACCAGCATTATTAGCGGGGGGGGGTCTGATGAGCAGTTCTTC.

The V gene is TRBV5-1, the J gene TRBJ1-1, with D possibly being TRBD1 (6 bases). Germline V lookup: CDR1 SGHRS, CDR2 YFSETQ. The length of the CDR3 is 12 residues. V lost 5 bases to trimming and J lost 3 bases, with 8 bases between them. CDR3 nucleotide sequence: TGCGCCAGCAGTGGGGGCTACACTGAAGCTTTCTTT. This translates into CASSGGYTEAFF.

This chain connects TRBV5-1 to TRBJ1-1; D unresolved. The V gene's germline CDR1 is SGHRS and CDR2 YFSETQ. This CDR3 contains 16 residues. With 5 bases removed from V and 0 bases from J, the gap between germline ends came to 17 bases. DNA of the CDR3: TGCGCCAGCAGGCGCCAGGCCTTAACCGTGAACACTGAAGCTTTCTTT. It encodes CASRRQALTVNTEAFF.

The chain links TRBV24-1 to TRBJ2-5; D tentatively reads TRBD1 or TRBD2 (5 bases each). The DNA end is more similar to TRBJ2-1, so the J call may be wrong. The CDR3 runs to 13 residues. Germline lookup yields CDR1 KGHDR and CDR2 SFDVKD. CDR3 nucleotides: TGTGCCACCAGTGATTCGGGGCAAGAGACCCAGTTCTTC. The encoded protein is CATSDSGQETQFF.

Of note for this clonotype: Sequence at one end of the junction differs from germline and may be a read error. The chain recombines TRBV10-3 with TRBJ2-3; 11 nucleotides agree with TRBD2. This CDR3 comprises 18 residues. Germline assignment: CDR1 ENHRY and CDR2 SYGVKD. The CDR3 DNA sequence: TGTGCCATCAGTGGCCTGGCTAGCGGGGGGTCTAGCACAGGTACGCAGTATTTT. This translates into CAISGLASGGSSTGTQYF.

This chain links TRBV20-1 with TRBJ2-3; 7 bases align to TRBD2. The junction had 6 bases not matched to a gene; V was cut back by 5 bases and J by 4 bases. Looked up from germline, CDR1 is DFQATT and CDR2 is SNEGSKA (reference sequence). This CDR3 region has 13 residues. For the CDR3, the DNA is TGCAGTGCTCTCACTAGCGCGGCAGATACGCAGTATTTT. Residues: CSALTSAADTQYF.

This sequence joins TRBV20-1 and TRBJ1-1, with a tentative D call TRBD1 (5 bases). Germline V gene sequence: CDR1 DFQATT, CDR2 SNEGSKA (reference sequence). Trimming cost V 0 bases and J 0 bases, with 8 bases left between them. This CDR3 contains 14 residues. CDR3 sequence: CSAREWGVNTEAFF. For the CDR3, the DNA is TGCAGTGCTAGAGAGTGGGGCGTGAACACTGAAGCTTTCTTT.

This clonotype was counted once. The chain has TRBV7-9 and TRBJ2-7; possibly TRBD2 for D (6 bases). This CDR3 region has 15 residues. CDR1 and CDR2 from the germline V gene are SEHNR and FQNEAQ (reference sequence). Deletions cut 2 bases from V and 2 bases from J, with 13 bases between. This CDR3 is CASSLRGDRTYEQYF. The CDR3, as DNA: TGTGCCAGCAGCTTACGCGGGGACCGGACCTACGAGCAGTACTTC.

The chain is built from TRBV18 and TRBJ1-5; 8 positions agree with TRBD1. There are 14 residues in the CDR3. Germline V gene lookup returns CDR1 KGHSH and CDR2 LQKENI. After removal of 3 bases from V and 5 bases from J, the junction contained 3 bases not matched to a gene. CDR3 DNA sequence: TGTGCCAGCTCACCGGACAGGGAGGATCAGCCCCAGCATTTT. Translation: CASSPDREDQPQHF. Combining the CDR3 with reference TRBV18 and TRBJ1-5 gives the whole variable domain NAGVMQNPRHLVRRRGQEARLRCSPMKGHSHVYWYRQLPEEGLKFMVYLQKENIIDESGMPKERFSAEFPKEGPSILRIQQVVRGDSAAYFCASSPDREDQPQHFGDGTRLSIL.

Only a few counts were recorded for this clonotype. The chain is built from TRBV6-5 and TRBJ2-1; tentatively, D is TRBD1 or TRBD2 (5 bases each). Trimming removed 7 bases from V and 3 bases from J, with 13 bases in between. The V gene's germline CDR1 is MNHEY and CDR2 SVGAGI. The length of the CDR3 is 14 residues. This CDR3 is CASTRDQSYNEQFF. The CDR3 DNA follows: TGTGCCAGCACCAGGGACCAGAGCTACAATGAGCAGTTCTTC.

A few counts support this clonotype. The chain joins TRBV28 to TRBJ2-1, with TRBD1 matching 8 bases. Germline values: CDR1 MDHEN, CDR2 SYDVKM. The CDR3 covers 16 residues. After removal of 2 bases from V and 4 bases from J, the junction contained 7 bases not matched to a gene. CDR3: CASSLAAGGRYNEQFF. As DNA, the CDR3 is TGTGCCAGCAGTTTAGCTGCAGGGGGCAGATACAATGAGCAGTTCTTC.

This chain joins TRBV6-2 or TRBV6-3 and TRBJ2-1; no clear D gene. The CDR3 contains 16 residues. The ends were cut back, 4 bases at V and 5 bases at J, with 18 bases in the middle. CDR1 and CDR2 from the germline V gene are MNHEY and SVGEGT. CDR3 in amino acids: CASSSLYRAWDNEQFF. CDR3 sequence (DNA): TGTGCCAGCAGTTCCCTGTACCGGGCCTGGGACAATGAGCAGTTCTTC.

To note about this clonotype: One end of the junction is discordant with germline, which a read error may explain. The chain employs TRBV7-8 and TRBJ1-4; D unresolved. CDR3 length equals 14 residues. Per the germline V gene, CDR1 is SGHVS and CDR2 is FQNEAQ. CDR3 amino acids: CTSSTPVPNEKLFF. The DNA of the CDR3 is TGTACCAGCAGCACGCCTGTCCCTAATGAAAAACTGTTTTTT.

Only a few counts were recorded for this clonotype. This chain links TRBV4-1 with TRBJ1-2; D is unresolved. The V gene's germline CDR1 is MGHRA and CDR2 YSYEKL. CDR3 length: 16 amino acids. Between the trimmed V and J ends, which lost 0 bases and 4 bases, there was a span of 15 bases. In DNA, the CDR3 is TGCGCCAGCAGCCAAGAGAACGCCGTTGGATCCTATGGCTACACCTTC. This gives the protein CASSQENAVGSYGYTF.

This clonotype has more than one count but fewer than ten. The DNA of the CDR3 is TGTGCCAGCAGCTTAGACAGATCCAACGCCGACAATGAGCAGTTCTTC. As protein: CASSLDRSNADNEQFF. V gene TRBV7-9 combines with J gene TRBJ2-1; D unresolved. Looked up from germline, CDR1 is SEHNR and CDR2 is FQNEAQ (reference sequence). The ends were cut back, 1 base at V and 5 bases at J, with 15 bases in the middle. The CDR3 loop spans 16 amino acids.